This TCR beta chain was recorded in a study of response to subunit inactivated influenza vaccine. Whole-study results and caveats: The authors offered the suggestion that each seasonal influenza vaccination recruits few new T cells.

Concerning this clonotype: The antigen remains undetermined.

Trimming removed 1 base at V and 0 bases at J, with 15 bases between. In germline, CDR1 is DFQATT, CDR2 SNEGSKA (reference sequence). CDR3 size: 17 residues. TCRdb passed the RT-PCR reads through MiXCR, listing each CDR3 protein once. This table has about 500,000 distinct CDR3 sequences, about 17% appearing once. The receptor was derived from a man between 50 and 75 years old who received an inactivated influenza vaccine. The sequencing here drew on CD4+ T cells sorted from PBMCs, taken 23 to 25 months after vaccination. The chain links TRBV20-1 to TRBJ2-2; D gene ambiguous. CDR3 sequence reads: CSARAFYIHTNTGELFF. As DNA, the CDR3 is TGCAGTGCTAGAGCTTTTTACATCCACACGAACACCGGGGAGCTGTTTTTT.